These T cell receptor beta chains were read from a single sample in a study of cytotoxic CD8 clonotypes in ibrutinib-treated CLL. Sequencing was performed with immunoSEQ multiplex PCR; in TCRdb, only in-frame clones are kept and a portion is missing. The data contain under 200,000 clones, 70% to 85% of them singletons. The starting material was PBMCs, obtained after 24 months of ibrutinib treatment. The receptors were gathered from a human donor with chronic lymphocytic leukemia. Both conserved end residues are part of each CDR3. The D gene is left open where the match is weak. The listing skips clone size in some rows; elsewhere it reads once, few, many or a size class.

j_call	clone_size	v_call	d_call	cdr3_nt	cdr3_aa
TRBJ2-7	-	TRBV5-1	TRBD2	TGCGCCAGCAGTCCGCTAGCGGGAGGACACTACGAGCAGTACTTC	CASSPLAGGHYEQYF
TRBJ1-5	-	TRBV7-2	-	TGTGCCAGCAGCCCTGCCGGGGGCAGAGCGGGGCGGCCCCAGCATTTT	CASSPAGGRAGRPQHF
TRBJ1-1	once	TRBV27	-	TGTGCCAGCAGTTCAGGGCCCTCCCGGGGGAACACTGAAGCTTTCTTT	CASSSGPSRGNTEAFF
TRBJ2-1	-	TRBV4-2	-	TGTGCCAGCAGCCAAGAGCCGAGCTCCTACAATGAGCAGTTCTTC	CASSQEPSSYNEQFF
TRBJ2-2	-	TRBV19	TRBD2	TGTGCCAGTTCTACGGCGGGGGCGAACACCGGGGAGCTGTTTTTT	CASSTAGANTGELFF
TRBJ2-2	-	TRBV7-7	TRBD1	TGTGCTAGCAGCTCCACAGGGGTAAACACCGGGGAGCTGTTTTTT	CASSSTGVNTGELFF
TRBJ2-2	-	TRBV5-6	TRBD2	TGTGCCAGCAGCCTTTGGACTAGCGGGAGCACCGGGGAGCTGTTTTTT	CASSLWTSGSTGELFF
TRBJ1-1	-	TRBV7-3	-	TGTGCCAGCAGCTTAAACAGGGTCTCTGAAGCTTTCTTT	CASSLNRVSEAFF
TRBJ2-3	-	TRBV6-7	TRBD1	TGTGCCAGCAGTTACTCGACAGGGGTTCTTAAGGGGACTACAGATACGCAGTATTTT	CASSYSTGVLKGTTDTQYF
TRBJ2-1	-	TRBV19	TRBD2	TGTGCCAGTAGTGGAAAGGGACTAGCGGGGGGTAACAGATACAATGAGCAGTTCTTC	CASSGKGLAGGNRYNEQFF
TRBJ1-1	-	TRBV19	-	TGTGCCAGTACGGGGAGCACTGAAGCTTTCTTT	CASTGSTEAFF
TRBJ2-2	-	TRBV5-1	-	TGCGCCAGCAGCTTGGGGGTCACCGGGGAGCTGTTTTTT	CASSLGVTGELFF
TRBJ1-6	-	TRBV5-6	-	TGTGCCAGCAGCTTGGGGGGGGCCGGTAGTTCACCCCTCCACTTT	CASSLGGAGSSPLHF
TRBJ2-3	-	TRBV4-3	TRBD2	TGCGCCAGCAGCCAAGATGGGACTAGCGGGAGTAGGGGTACGCAGTATTTT	CASSQDGTSGSRGTQYF
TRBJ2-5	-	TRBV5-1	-	TGCGCCAGCAGCTTCGGAACTCCCCAAGAGACCCAGTACTTC	CASSFGTPQETQYF
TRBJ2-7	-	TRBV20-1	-	TGCAGTGCCGAGCCTGGTTACGAGCAGTACTTC	CSAEPGYEQYF
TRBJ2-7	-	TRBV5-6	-	TGTGCCAGCAGCCCCCGGCAGGGCTACGAGCAGTACTTC	CASSPRQGYEQYF
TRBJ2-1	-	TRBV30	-	TGTGCCTGGAGCCCCCGGCGGGTGGCTGAGCAGTTCTTC	CAWSPRRVAEQFF
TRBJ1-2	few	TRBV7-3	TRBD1	TGTGCCAGCAGCTTAGTGGACAGGGGCCACCTGGGGGCTGGCTACACCTTC	CASSLVDRGHLGAGYTF
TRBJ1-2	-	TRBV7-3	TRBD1	TGTGCCAGCAGCTCGGGGACAGGTTTCTATGGCTACACCTTC	CASSSGTGFYGYTF
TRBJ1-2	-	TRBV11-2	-	TGTGCCAGCAGCCGACGACCGGACTATGGCTACACCTTC	CASSRRPDYGYTF
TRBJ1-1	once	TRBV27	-	TGTGCCAGCAGTTTAAGGGGGAACACTGAAGCTTTCTTT	CASSLRGNTEAFF
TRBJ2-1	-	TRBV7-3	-	TGTGCCAGCAGGGTTGACGGGGATGAGCAGTTCTTC	CASRVDGDEQFF
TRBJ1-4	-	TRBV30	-	TGTGCCTGGAGGGGGATTTCCGGACCGGCCTTTAATGAAAAACTGTTTTTT	CAWRGISGPAFNEKLFF
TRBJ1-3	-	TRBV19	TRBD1	TGTGCCACCACCTTCGGACAGGCCGGGGCTGGAAACACCATATATTTT	CATTFGQAGAGNTIYF
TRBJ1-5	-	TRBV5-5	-	TGTGCCAGCAGCTTAAGTTGGGTTGGGGGCAATCAGCCCCAGCATTTT	CASSLSWVGGNQPQHF
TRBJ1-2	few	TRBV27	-	TGTGCCAGCAGGTCCAGTGGAGGCTACACCTTC	CASRSSGGYTF